One TCR beta chain is described in this entry. The CDR3 contains 15 residues. Trimming removed 5 bases from V and 5 bases from J; junction bases left unmatched: 9. CDR1 and CDR2 (germline): MDHEN, SYDVKM. In the study's own analysis: By means of reference gene primer amplification, nucleated cell counts were estimated. Clones were sequenced by immunoSEQ multiplex PCR, and TCRdb holds only the in-frame ones, with some missing. D and trimming were read from the DNA, whereas the V and J calls and clone size are those reported in that table. The table shows under 95,000 clones, with 65% to 80% occurring only once. The data are from a study of blood T cell repertoires in COVID-19. Study background: Sources were T cells, B-cell-depleted T cells, or PBMCs; the material itself was cDNA or gDNA.

The source of this sequence is a man aged 65 to 85 with acute or convalescent COVID-19. The sample comprised peripheral blood. The J gene is TRBJ2-5, the V gene TRBV28, with TRBD1 identical over 9 bases. The CDR3 sequence is CASSAGTGLMETQYF. The CDR3 coding sequence is TGTGCCAGCAGTGCCGGGACAGGGCTAATGGAGACCCAGTACTTC.